Listed below are T cell receptor beta chains from one sample, sequenced in a study of graft-versus-host responses after intestinal transplantation. Assay used: immunoSEQ multiplex PCR; TCRdb lists only in-frame clones, some missing. The sample carries around 120,000 clones, 85% to 95% recorded once. No cognate antigen is known for these TCRs. Here the sequenced sample was unstimulated CD8+ T cells sorted from spleen or lymph node cells, taken before intestinal transplant. These receptors all come from a human donor who received an intestinal transplant. The CDR3 runs from the conserved cysteine through the conserved F or W. The D gene is left open where the match is weak.

17	TRBV4-1	TRBD2	TRBJ2-1	CASSQVWRETLVDEQFF
15	TRBV5-1	.	TRBJ1-2	CASSPVEGLNYGYTF
15	TRBV4-3	TRBD2	TRBJ2-5	CASRSYRLAGGTQYF
16	TRBV28	.	TRBJ1-1	CASSLYRDTGDTEAFF
14	TRBV28	TRBD1	TRBJ2-3	CASSSTGSTDTQYF
17	TRBV7-9	TRBD1	TRBJ1-5	CASSLFTGTGDNQPQHF
16	TRBV2	TRBD2	TRBJ2-7	CASSRNPSGRFYEQYF
14	TRBV28	TRBD2	TRBJ2-5	CASNDGLAEETQYF
15	TRBV4-3	TRBD2	TRBJ2-7	CASSQVGTSVNEQYF
17	TRBV10-1	.	TRBJ1-3	CASSPWTDDYSGNTIYF
15	TRBV10-2	.	TRBJ1-5	CASSEEHNSNQPQHF
15	TRBV10-1	.	TRBJ2-3	CASSESSGLADTQYF
15	TRBV28	TRBD1	TRBJ2-7	CASSGTGTGGREQYF
13	TRBV27	.	TRBJ2-1	CASSLAGYNEQFF
15	TRBV7-6	.	TRBJ2-3	CASSLRQTSTDTQYF
15	TRBV13	TRBD1	TRBJ1-1	CASSIPGQGTPEAFF
20	TRBV27	TRBD2	TRBJ2-3	CASSLIGLAGHSPPQDTQYF
15	TRBV9	.	TRBJ2-5	CASSVAGGGSETQYF
16	TRBV7-2	.	TRBJ2-7	CASSRREGEKWYEQYF
15	TRBV28	TRBD1	TRBJ2-7	CASSAPGTVSHEQYF
15	TRBV27	TRBD1	TRBJ2-7	CASSRLQGAGYEQYF
15	TRBV28	TRBD2	TRBJ2-1	CASSQRAGIGDEQFF
12	TRBV7-9	.	TRBJ2-7	CASSLGVYEQYF
14	TRBV5-1	.	TRBJ1-1	CASSLEGMNTEAFF
15	TRBV5-6	.	TRBJ2-2	CASSLGAGNTGELFF
13	TRBV5-6	.	TRBJ2-7	CASSLGLVYEQYF
13	TRBV30	.	TRBJ1-5	CAWSDGPYQPQHF
14	TRBV28	.	TRBJ1-1	CASRAPTRNTEAFF
15	TRBV13	.	TRBJ2-7	CASSLRGSPPYEQYF
14	TRBV6-5	.	TRBJ1-5	CASSYSQGNQPQHF
14	TRBV7-6	.	TRBJ2-3	CASSFLESRDTQYF
15	TRBV5-6	TRBD2	TRBJ2-7	CASSIGTSASYEQYF
15	TRBV6-5	.	TRBJ1-2	CASSYSILSTQGYTF
13	TRBV28	.	TRBJ1-5	CASSPLSNQPQHF
14	TRBV7-9	TRBD1	TRBJ1-1	CASSPRQGGTEAFF
11	TRBV9	TRBD1	TRBJ1-2	CASSTGEGYTF
15	TRBV7-2	TRBD2	TRBJ2-1	CASTSGTSGAGEQFF
14	TRBV9	TRBD2	TRBJ2-3	CASSASGRADTQYF
13	TRBV27	.	TRBJ1-5	CASSFLGDQPQHF
14	TRBV7-9	TRBD1	TRBJ1-4	CASSSDRGSEKLFF
15	TRBV7-3	TRBD2	TRBJ2-1	CASSPGTSAWGEQFF
13	TRBV19	.	TRBJ2-7	CASSIPGLYEQYF
15	TRBV27	.	TRBJ2-1	CASSLQRVGYNEQFF
16	TRBV10-3	TRBD1	TRBJ2-1	CAISESQDRSGNEQFF
13	TRBV10-1	.	TRBJ1-1	CASSEAGEDEAFF
17	TRBV13	.	TRBJ2-3	CASSLGGTQTGTDTQYF
12	TRBV7-8	TRBD2	TRBJ2-1	CASSGTSDEQFF
18	TRBV18	TRBD1	TRBJ2-6	CASSPRTGKIGGANVLTF
15	TRBV7-8	TRBD2	TRBJ2-5	CASSLGSGSPIKQYF
11	TRBV27	.	TRBJ2-7	CASSFGYEQYF
18	TRBV5-1	TRBD1	TRBJ2-7	CASSLAVSGQGVPYEQYF
14	TRBV19	.	TRBJ1-1	CASSIPGLGTEAFF
15	TRBV14	TRBD1	TRBJ1-1	CASSRQDRVNTEAFF
14	TRBV6-6	.	TRBJ2-7	CASSYSKVFYEQYF
15	TRBV9	TRBD1	TRBJ2-5	CASSDLGQGVETQYF